The 14 T cell receptor beta chains below all came from one sample that was sequenced in a study of blood T cell repertoires in COVID-19. Repertoires were generated with immunoSEQ multiplex PCR, while TCRdb's copy carries only in-frame clones and drops some. The repertoire holds 200,000 or so clones, with over 75% as singletons. The sequenced sample consisted of peripheral blood. All receptors derive from a woman aged 40 to 50 who had recovered from COVID-19.

The chain combines TRBV19 with TRBJ1-2; D is perhaps TRBD1 (6 bases). This CDR3 region has 14 residues. Per germline, CDR1 LNHDA and CDR2 SQIVND (reference sequence). V lost 6 bases to trimming and J lost 3 bases, with 14 bases between them. As DNA, the CDR3 is TGTGCCAGTAGCCTGTCAGGGGCCTACTATGGCTACACCTTC. Translation: CASSLSGAYYGYTF.

There are a few counts of this clone. The V call is TRBV20-1, the J call TRBJ1-1; a possible D gene is TRBD1 (5 bases). V was trimmed by 3 bases and J by 1 base, leaving 15 bases between them. This CDR3 contains 15 residues. The V gene's germline CDR1 is DFQATT and CDR2 SNEGSKA (reference sequence). The DNA of the CDR3 is TGCAGTGCTAGTTTGCTTCAGGGTGGGAACACTGAAGCTTTCTTT. It specifies CSASLLQGGNTEAFF.

V and J are TRBV5-6 and TRBJ1-5; TRBD1 is a possible D gene (5 bases). V gave up 1 base and J gave up 4 bases, with 9 bases separating them. The CDR3 runs to 14 residues. Germline loops: CDR1 SGHDT, CDR2 YYEEEE. This CDR3 reads CASSLRGMNQPQHF. Written as DNA, the CDR3 is TGTGCCAGCAGCTTGCGGGGGATGAATCAGCCCCAGCATTTT.

This chain uses TRBV4-2 with TRBJ1-1; no clear D gene. V gave up 4 bases and J gave up 2 bases, with 14 bases separating them. The CDR3 has 15 amino acids. Germline-derived CDR1 and CDR2 are LGHNA and YNFKEQ. The CDR3 coding sequence is TGTGCCAGCAGCCTAGACTCGGAGGCAAACACTGAAGCTTTCTTT. Translating it yields CASSLDSEANTEAFF.

Concerning this clone itself: Since a much larger clone is just one base distant, this may be a read error. The chain uses TRBV3-1 (or the pseudogene TRBV3-2) and TRBJ1-4; the D is unclear. This CDR3 is 13 amino acids long. V shed 0 bases and J shed 8 bases, with 7 bases lying between them. The germline V gene has CDR1 LGHDT and CDR2 YNNKEL (reference sequence). As DNA, the CDR3 is TGTGCCAGCAGCCAAGAATCAGGCGAAAAACTGTTTTTT. This sequence encodes CASSQESGEKLFF.

This sequence joins TRBV9 and TRBJ2-3; 8 bases map to TRBD2. The CDR3 consists of 14 residues. Per germline, CDR1 SGDLS and CDR2 YYNGEE. Trimming took 7 bases from V and 3 from J; bases not matched to a gene: 7. The CDR3 loop is CASAPGLVTDTQYF. DNA of the CDR3: TGTGCCAGCGCCCCGGGACTAGTGACAGATACGCAGTATTTT.

The rearrangement links TRBV23-1 to TRBJ1-4, with 7 bases aligning to TRBD1. TRBV23-1 is marked as an open reading frame, function uncertain. The CDR3 contains 16 residues. Unmatched junction bases numbered 10, after V lost 3 bases and J lost 6 bases. The CDR3 nucleotides are TGCGCCAGCAGTCAGTCCCGACAGGGCGCGGATGAAAAACTGTTTTTT. Protein product: CASSQSRQGADEKLFF.

This rearrangement joins TRBV28 to TRBJ2-2; D is unresolved. V shed 2 bases and J shed 1 base, with 5 bases lying between them. In germline, CDR1 is MDHEN, CDR2 SYDVKM. This CDR3 region has 14 residues. This CDR3 reads CASSLGQNTGELFF. DNA of the CDR3: TGTGCCAGCAGTTTAGGGCAGAACACCGGGGAGCTGTTTTTT. The full variable domain, rest sourced from reference TRBV28 and TRBJ2-2, is DVKVTQSSRYLVKRTGEKVFLECVQDMDHENMFWYRQDPGLGLRLIYFSYDVKMKEKGDIPEGYSVSREKKERFSLILESASTNQTSMYLCASSLGQNTGELFFGEGSRLTVL.

V and J are TRBV7-2 and TRBJ1-3, with D uncertain. Looked up from germline, CDR1 is SGHTA and CDR2 is FQGNSA. Trimming cost V 3 bases and J 0 bases, with 6 bases left between them. The CDR3 is 14 amino acids. CDR3 sequence (DNA): TGTGCCAGCAGCTTTCCAAACTCTGGAAACACCATATATTTT. It is translated as CASSFPNSGNTIYF.

The gene calls are TRBV2 and TRBJ2-3; TRBD2 might be the D (6 bases). CDR3 length equals 12 residues. Germline V gives CDR1 SNHLY, CDR2 FYNNEI. The V end lost 6 bases, the J end lost 6 bases, and 10 bases lay between the germline ends. The CDR3 nucleotides read TGTGCCAGCAGGATGACTAGGGATACGCAGTATTTT. This codes for CASRMTRDTQYF.

Here the CDR3 reads CASRGGGPQETQYF. The CDR3 nucleotides are TGTGCCAGCAGGGGAGGGGGTCCCCAAGAGACCCAGTACTTC. The chain combines TRBV7-9 with TRBJ2-5; perhaps TRBD2 as D (7 bases). CDR1 and CDR2 (germline): SEHNR, FQNEAQ (reference sequence). V lost 6 bases, J lost 1 base, and 12 bases lay in between. The CDR3 spans 14 residues. The variable domain in full, with the rest retrieved from reference TRBV7-9 and TRBJ2-5, is DTGVSQNPRHKITKRGQNVTFRCDPISEHNRLYWYRQTLGQGPEFLTYFQNEAQLEKSRLLSDRFSAERPKGSFSTLEIQRTEQGDSAMYLCASRGGGPQETQYFGPGTRLLVL.

The chain is built from TRBV28 and TRBJ1-2; no reliable D call. The CDR3 extends over 13 amino acids. V was clipped by 2 bases and J by 7 bases, with 11 bases between them. The germline V gene has CDR1 MDHEN and CDR2 SYDVKM. For the CDR3, the DNA is TGTGCCAGCAGTTTACTGAGGACTGTTGGCTACACCTTC. This translates into CASSLLRTVGYTF.

The V gene is TRBV7-2, the J gene TRBJ2-6, with a possible D match to TRBD2 (6 bases). Trimming left V 3 bases short and J 2 bases short, with 11 bases between. Germline CDR1 and CDR2: SGHTA and FQGNSA. The length of the CDR3 is 16 residues. CDR3 DNA: TGTGCCAGCAGCTTCTCTGCGGGGACTGGGGCCAACGTCCTGACTTTC. Protein: CASSFSAGTGANVLTF.

V usage is TRBV5-1 and J usage is TRBJ1-4, with D possibly matching TRBD1 (5 bases). The CDR3 is 13 residues long. V was shortened by 3 bases and J by 8 bases, with 11 bases between the two germline ends. Germline CDR1 is SGHRS and CDR2 is YFSETQ. The CDR3 protein is CASSSLGHEKLFF. The CDR3 coding sequence is TGCGCCAGCAGCTCCTTGGGGCACGAAAAACTGTTTTTT.